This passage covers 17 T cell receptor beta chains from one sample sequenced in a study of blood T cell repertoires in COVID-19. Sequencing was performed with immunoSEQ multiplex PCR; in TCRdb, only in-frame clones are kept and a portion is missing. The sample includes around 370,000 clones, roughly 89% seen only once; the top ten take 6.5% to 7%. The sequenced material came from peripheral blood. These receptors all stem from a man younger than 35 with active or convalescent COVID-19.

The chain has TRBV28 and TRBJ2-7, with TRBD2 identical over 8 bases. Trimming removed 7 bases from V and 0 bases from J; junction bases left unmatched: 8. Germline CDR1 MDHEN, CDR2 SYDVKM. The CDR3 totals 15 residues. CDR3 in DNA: TGTGCCAGCAAACGATTAGCGGGGAGCTCCTACGAGCAGTACTTC. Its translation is CASKRLAGSSYEQYF. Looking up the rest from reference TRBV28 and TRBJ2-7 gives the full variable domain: DVKVTQSSRYLVKRTGEKVFLECVQDMDHENMFWYRQDPGLGLRLIYFSYDVKMKEKGDIPEGYSVSREKKERFSLILESASTNQTSMYLCASKRLAGSSYEQYFGPGTRLTVT.

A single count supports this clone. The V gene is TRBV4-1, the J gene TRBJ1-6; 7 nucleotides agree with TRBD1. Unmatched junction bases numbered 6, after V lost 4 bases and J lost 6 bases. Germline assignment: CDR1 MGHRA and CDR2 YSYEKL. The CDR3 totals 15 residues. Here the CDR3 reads CASSRSGTANSPLHF. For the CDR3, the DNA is TGCGCCAGCAGCCGCTCCGGGACAGCTAATTCACCCCTCCACTTT.

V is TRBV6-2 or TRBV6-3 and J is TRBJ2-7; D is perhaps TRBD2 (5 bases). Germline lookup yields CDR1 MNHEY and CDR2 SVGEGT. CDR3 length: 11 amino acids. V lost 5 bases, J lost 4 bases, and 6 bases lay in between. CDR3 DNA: TGTGCCAGCAGTCGCGGGTACGAGCAGTACTTC. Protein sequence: CASSRGYEQYF.

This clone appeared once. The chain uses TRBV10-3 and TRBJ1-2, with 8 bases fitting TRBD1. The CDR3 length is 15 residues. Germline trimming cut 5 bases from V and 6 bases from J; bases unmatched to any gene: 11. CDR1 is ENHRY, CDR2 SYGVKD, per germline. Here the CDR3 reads CAISQGAASLHGYTF. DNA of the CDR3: TGTGCCATCAGTCAGGGGGCAGCCTCCCTTCATGGCTACACCTTC.

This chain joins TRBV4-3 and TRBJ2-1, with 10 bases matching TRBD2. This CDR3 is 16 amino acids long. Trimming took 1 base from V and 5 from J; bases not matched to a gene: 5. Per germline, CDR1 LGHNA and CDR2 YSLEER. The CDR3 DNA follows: TGCGCCAGCAGCCAAGGTTCTAGCGGGAGCCACAATGAGCAGTTCTTC. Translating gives CASSQGSSGSHNEQFF.

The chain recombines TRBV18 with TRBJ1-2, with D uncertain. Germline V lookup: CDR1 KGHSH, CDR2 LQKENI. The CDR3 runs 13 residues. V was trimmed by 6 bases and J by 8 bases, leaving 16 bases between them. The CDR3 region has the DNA TGTGCCAGCTCCCCGTCGGAGGTCGGCGGCTACACCTTC. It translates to CASSPSEVGGYTF. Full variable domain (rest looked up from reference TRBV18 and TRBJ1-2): NAGVMQNPRHLVRRRGQEARLRCSPMKGHSHVYWYRQLPEEGLKFMVYLQKENIIDESGMPKERFSAEFPKEGPSILRIQQVVRGDSAAYFCASSPSEVGGYTFGSGTRLTVV.

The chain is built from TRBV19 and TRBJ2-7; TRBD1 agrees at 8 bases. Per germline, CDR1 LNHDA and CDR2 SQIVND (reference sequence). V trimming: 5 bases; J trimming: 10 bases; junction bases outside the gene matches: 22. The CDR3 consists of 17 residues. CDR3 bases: TGTGCCAGTAGTGACGAGGAGGCAGGGGGCTTCATTGTCCCTCAGTACTTC. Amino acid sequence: CASSDEEAGGFIVPQYF.

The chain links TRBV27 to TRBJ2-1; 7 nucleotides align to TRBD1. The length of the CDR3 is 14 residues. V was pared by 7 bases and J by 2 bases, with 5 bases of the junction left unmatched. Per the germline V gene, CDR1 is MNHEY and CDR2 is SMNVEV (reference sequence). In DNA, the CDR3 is TGTGCCAGCACTCCGGGACAGACCTACAATGAGCAGTTCTTC. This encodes CASTPGQTYNEQFF.

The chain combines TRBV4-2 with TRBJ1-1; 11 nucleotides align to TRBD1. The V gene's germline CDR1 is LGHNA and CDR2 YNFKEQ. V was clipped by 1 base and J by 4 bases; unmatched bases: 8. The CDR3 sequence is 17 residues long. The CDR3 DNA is TGTGCCAGCAGCCAAGGAACAGGACAGGGGGCGTTCACTGAAGCTTTCTTT. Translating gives CASSQGTGQGAFTEAFF.

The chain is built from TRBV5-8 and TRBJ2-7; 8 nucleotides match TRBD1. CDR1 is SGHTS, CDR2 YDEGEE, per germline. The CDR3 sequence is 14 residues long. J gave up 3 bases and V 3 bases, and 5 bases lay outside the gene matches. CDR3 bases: TGTGCCAGCAGCTCCAGGACAGGGTACTACGAGCAGTACTTC. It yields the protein CASSSRTGYYEQYF. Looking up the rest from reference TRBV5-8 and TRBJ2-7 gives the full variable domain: EAGVTQSPTHLIKTRGQQATLRCSPISGHTSVYWYQQALGLGLQFLLWYDEGEERNRGNFPPRFSGRQFPNYSSELNVNALELEDSALYLCASSSRTGYYEQYFGPGTRLTVT.

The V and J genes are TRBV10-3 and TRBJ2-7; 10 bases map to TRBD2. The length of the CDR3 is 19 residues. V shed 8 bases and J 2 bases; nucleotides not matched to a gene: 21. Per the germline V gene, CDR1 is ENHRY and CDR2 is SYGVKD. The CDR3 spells CAIGQGLSQLAGSPYEQYF. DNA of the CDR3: TGTGCCATCGGACAGGGTTTATCTCAACTAGCGGGATCCCCCTACGAGCAGTACTTC.

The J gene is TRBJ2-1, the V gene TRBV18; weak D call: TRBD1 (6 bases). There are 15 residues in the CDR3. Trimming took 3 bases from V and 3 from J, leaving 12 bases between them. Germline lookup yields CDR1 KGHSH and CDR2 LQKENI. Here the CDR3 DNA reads TGTGCCAGCTCACCCGGACAGACCTACTACAATGAGCAGTTCTTC. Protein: CASSPGQTYYNEQFF. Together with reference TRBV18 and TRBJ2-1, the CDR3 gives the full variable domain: NAGVMQNPRHLVRRRGQEARLRCSPMKGHSHVYWYRQLPEEGLKFMVYLQKENIIDESGMPKERFSAEFPKEGPSILRIQQVVRGDSAAYFCASSPGQTYYNEQFFGPGTRLTVL.

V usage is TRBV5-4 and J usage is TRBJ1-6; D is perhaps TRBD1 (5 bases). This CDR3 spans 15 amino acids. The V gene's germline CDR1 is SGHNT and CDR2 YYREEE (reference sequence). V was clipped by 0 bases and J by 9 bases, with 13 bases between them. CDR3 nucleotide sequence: TGTGCCAGCAGCTTGGGGCCGGGGGTGGCTTCACCCCTCCACTTT. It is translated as CASSLGPGVASPLHF.

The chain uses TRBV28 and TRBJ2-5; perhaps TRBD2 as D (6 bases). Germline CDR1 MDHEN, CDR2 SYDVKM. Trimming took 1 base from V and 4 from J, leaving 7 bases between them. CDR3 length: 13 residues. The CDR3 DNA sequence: TGTGCCAGCAGTTTATACGGGGGAGAGACCCAGTACTTC. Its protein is CASSLYGGETQYF.

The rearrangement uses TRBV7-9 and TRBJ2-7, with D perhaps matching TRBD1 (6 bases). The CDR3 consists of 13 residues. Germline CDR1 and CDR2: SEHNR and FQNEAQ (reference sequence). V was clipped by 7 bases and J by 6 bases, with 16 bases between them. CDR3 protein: CASTPQGRAEQYF. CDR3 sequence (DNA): TGTGCCAGCACGCCCCAGGGGAGAGCCGAGCAGTACTTC.

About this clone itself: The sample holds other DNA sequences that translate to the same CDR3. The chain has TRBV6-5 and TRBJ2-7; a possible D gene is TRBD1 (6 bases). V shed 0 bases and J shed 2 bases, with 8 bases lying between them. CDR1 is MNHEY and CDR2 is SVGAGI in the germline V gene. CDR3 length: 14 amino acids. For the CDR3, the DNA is TGTGCCAGCAGTTACTCACAGGGAACCTACGAGCAGTACTTC. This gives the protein CASSYSQGTYEQYF.

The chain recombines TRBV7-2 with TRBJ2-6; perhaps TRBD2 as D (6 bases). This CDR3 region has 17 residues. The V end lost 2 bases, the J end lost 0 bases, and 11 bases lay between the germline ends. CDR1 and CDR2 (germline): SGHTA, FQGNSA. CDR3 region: CASSLIGGNSGANVLTF. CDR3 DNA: TGTGCCAGCAGCTTAATTGGAGGGAACTCTGGGGCCAACGTCCTGACTTTC. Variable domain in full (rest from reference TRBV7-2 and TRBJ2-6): GAGVSQSPSNKVTEKGKDVELRCDPISGHTALYWYRQSLGQGLEFLIYFQGNSAPDKSGLPSDRFSAERTGGSVSTLTIQRTQQEDSAVYLCASSLIGGNSGANVLTFGAGSRLTVL.